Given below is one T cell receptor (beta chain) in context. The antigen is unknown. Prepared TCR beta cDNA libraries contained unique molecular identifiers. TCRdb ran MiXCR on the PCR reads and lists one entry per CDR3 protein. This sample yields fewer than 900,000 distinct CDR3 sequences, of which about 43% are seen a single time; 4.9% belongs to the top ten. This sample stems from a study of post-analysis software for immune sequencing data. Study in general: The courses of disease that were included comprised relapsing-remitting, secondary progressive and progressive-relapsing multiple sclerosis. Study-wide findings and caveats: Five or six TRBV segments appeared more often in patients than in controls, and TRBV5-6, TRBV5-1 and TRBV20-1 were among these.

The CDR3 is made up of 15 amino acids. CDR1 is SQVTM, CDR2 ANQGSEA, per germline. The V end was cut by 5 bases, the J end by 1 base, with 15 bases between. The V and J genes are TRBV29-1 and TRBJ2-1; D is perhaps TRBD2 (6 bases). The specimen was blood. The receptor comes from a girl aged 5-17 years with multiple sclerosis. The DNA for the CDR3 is TGCAGCGTTTCTAGCGAATACGGGTCCTACAATGAGCAGTTCTTC. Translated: CSVSSEYGSYNEQFF.